The 3 T cell receptor beta chains listed next were all sequenced from one sample in a study of cytotoxic CD8 clonotypes in ibrutinib-treated CLL (dated by TCRdb to 2020 to 2023). Library generation was performed with the immunoSEQ multiplex PCR assay. As stored in TCRdb, this immuneACCESS dataset retains in-frame rearrangements with V and J assigned. A fraction of the clones does not appear; measured against another copy, unresolved V genes explain less than half of the discrepancy, and the remainder lacks a known reason. The sample table holds about 130,000 clones, of which roughly 84% were seen once. Clones ranked in the top ten supply roughly 3.1% of the sample. Read against the paper, the sample's time point label means: around 25 months on ibrutinib. The material was PBMCs, obtained after 24 months of ibrutinib treatment. These receptors were taken from a human donor with chronic lymphocytic leukemia.

The V gene is TRBV6-1, the J gene TRBJ1-6, with 12 bases fitting TRBD1. The CDR3 covers 17 residues. Germline values: CDR1 MNHNS, CDR2 SASEGT. V trimming: 4 bases; J trimming: 7 bases; junction bases outside the gene matches: 8. DNA of the CDR3: TGTGCCAGCAGTGGGCCGGGGACAGGGGGCGGGAATTCACCCCTCCACTTT. This gives the protein CASSGPGTGGGNSPLHF.

This chain connects TRBV5-5 to TRBJ1-5; 9 nucleotides match TRBD1. Germline V gene lookup returns CDR1 SGHKS and CDR2 YYEKEE (reference sequence). With 2 bases clipped from V and 12 bases from J, the junction kept 9 bases outside the gene matches. The CDR3 has 14 residues. CDR3 bases: TGTGCCAGCAGCTTAAACAGGGGGCTCTCGCGCCAGCATTTT. This translates into CASSLNRGLSRQHF.

The chain has TRBV7-2 and TRBJ2-7, with 8 nucleotides matching TRBD1. J gave up 3 bases and V 2 bases, and 6 bases lay outside the gene matches. This CDR3 has 15 amino acids. The germline CDR1 and CDR2 sequences are SGHTA and FQGNSA. The CDR3: CASSLSAGGFYEQYF. The CDR3 region has the DNA TGTGCCAGCAGCTTAAGCGCAGGGGGCTTCTACGAGCAGTACTTC.